The TCR beta chain under discussion was sequenced for a study of blood T cell repertoires in COVID-19. Study information: Collection of acute and convalescent COVID-19 samples took place in the United States, Italy and Spain. In each case, the material was cDNA or gDNA derived from T cells, B-cell-depleted T cells, or PBMCs.

The germline gives CDR1 SGHRS, CDR2 YFSETQ. The V end lost 4 bases, the J end lost 0 bases, and 14 bases lay between the germline ends. The CDR3 is 16 residues long. In the original workflow: Reference gene primer amplification in the assay estimated nucleated cell counts. Sequencing used immunoSEQ multiplex PCR; TCRdb keeps in-frame clones, though not all of them. V, J and clone size reflect that table, while D and trimming were determined from the DNA. The table shows around 220,000 clones, with 75% to 90% occurring only once. The sequence derives from a human donor in a cohort sampled during active COVID-19. The rearrangement uses TRBV5-1 and TRBJ2-4; TRBD1 might be the D (6 bases). The sample comprised peripheral blood. CDR3 in DNA: TGCGCCAGCAGCCACCGGACAGAGCTAGCCAAAAACATTCAGTACTTC. Translating it yields CASSHRTELAKNIQYF. Using reference TRBV5-1 and TRBJ2-4 for the parts outside the CDR3, the full variable domain is KAGVTQTPRYLIKTRGQQVTLSCSPISGHRSVSWYQQTPGQGLQFLFEYFSETQRNKGNFPGRFSGRQFSNSRSEMNVSTLELGDSALYLCASSHRTELAKNIQYFGAGTRLSVL.